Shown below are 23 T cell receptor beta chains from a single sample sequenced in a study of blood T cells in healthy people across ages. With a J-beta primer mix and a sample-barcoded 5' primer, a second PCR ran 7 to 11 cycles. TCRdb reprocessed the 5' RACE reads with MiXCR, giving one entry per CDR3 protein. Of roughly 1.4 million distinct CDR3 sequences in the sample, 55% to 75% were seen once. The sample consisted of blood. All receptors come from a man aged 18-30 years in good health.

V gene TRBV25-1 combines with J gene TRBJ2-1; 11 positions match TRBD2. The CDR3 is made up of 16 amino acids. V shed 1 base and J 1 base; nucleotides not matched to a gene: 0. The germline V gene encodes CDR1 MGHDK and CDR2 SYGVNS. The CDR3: CASSESSGRSYNEQFF. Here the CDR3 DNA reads TGTGCCAGCAGTGAATCTAGCGGGAGGTCCTACAATGAGCAGTTCTTC. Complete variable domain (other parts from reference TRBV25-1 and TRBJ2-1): EADIYQTPRYLVIGTGKKITLECSQTMGHDKMYWYQQDPGMELHLIHYSYGVNSTEKGDLSSESTVSRIRTEHFPLTLESARPSHTSQYLCASSESSGRSYNEQFFGPGTRLTVL.

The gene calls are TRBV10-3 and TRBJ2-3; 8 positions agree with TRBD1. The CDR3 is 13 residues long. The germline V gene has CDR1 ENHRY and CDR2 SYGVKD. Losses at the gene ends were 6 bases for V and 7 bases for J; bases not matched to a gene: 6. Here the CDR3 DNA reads TGTGCCATCAGCAGACAGGGGAGTAATACGCAGTATTTT. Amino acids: CAISRQGSNTQYF.

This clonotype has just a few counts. CDR3 protein: CSVGNGYTF. The CDR3 nucleotides read TGCAGCGTGGGTAATGGCTACACCTTC. The J gene is TRBJ1-2, the V gene TRBV29-1; no reliable D call. Trimming pared 6 bases from V and 6 bases from J, leaving 5 bases between. Germline V gene sequence: CDR1 SQVTM, CDR2 ANQGSEA. The CDR3 contains 9 residues.

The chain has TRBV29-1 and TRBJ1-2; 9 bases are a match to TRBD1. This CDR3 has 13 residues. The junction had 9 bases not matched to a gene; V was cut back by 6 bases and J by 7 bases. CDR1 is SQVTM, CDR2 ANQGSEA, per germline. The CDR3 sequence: CSVRQGVLCGYTF. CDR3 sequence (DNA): TGCAGCGTCCGACAGGGGGTTTTGTGTGGCTACACCTTC.

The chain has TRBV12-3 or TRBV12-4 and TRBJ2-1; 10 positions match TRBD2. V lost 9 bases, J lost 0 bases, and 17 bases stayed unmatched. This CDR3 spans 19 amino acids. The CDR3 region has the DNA TGTGCCAGTGAACCCGGGACTAGCGACACCGAGAGCTCCTACAATGAGCAGTTCTTC. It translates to CASEPGTSDTESSYNEQFF.

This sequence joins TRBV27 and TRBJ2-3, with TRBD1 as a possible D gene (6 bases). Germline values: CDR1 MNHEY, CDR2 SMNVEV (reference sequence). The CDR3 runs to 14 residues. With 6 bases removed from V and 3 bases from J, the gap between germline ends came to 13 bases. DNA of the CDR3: TGTGCCAGCAGATTTAACAGGGTTACAGATACGCAGTATTTT. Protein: CASRFNRVTDTQYF.

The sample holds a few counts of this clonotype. In nucleotides, the CDR3 is TGTGCCAGCAGTTCCGGTTTCGGGGGAGTCTATGGCTACACCTTC. Protein: CASSSGFGGVYGYTF. This chain joins TRBV6-2 or TRBV6-3 and TRBJ1-2, with a weak D call TRBD1 (5 bases). Germline values: CDR1 MNHEY, CDR2 SVGEGT. The V end lost 4 bases, the J end lost 4 bases, and 16 bases lay between the germline ends. The CDR3 runs 15 residues.

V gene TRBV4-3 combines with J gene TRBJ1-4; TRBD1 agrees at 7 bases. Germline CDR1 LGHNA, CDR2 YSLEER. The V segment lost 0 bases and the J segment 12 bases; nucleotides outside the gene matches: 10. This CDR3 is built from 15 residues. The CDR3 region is CASSQEKRQGGELFF. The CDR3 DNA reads TGCGCCAGCAGCCAAGAAAAGCGGCAGGGGGGGGAACTGTTTTTT.

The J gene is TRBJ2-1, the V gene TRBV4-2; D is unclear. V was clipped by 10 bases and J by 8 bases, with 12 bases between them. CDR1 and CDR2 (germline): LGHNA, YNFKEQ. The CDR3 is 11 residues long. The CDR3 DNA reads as TGTGCCACCGAGCTTGGCGATGAGCAGTTCTTC. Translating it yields CATELGDEQFF.

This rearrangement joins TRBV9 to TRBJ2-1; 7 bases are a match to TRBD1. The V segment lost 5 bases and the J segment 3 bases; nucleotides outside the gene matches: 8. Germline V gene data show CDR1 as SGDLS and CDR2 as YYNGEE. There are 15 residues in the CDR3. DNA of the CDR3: TGTGCCAGCAGTCGGGACAGCCCTAGCTACAATGAGCAGTTCTTC. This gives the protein CASSRDSPSYNEQFF.

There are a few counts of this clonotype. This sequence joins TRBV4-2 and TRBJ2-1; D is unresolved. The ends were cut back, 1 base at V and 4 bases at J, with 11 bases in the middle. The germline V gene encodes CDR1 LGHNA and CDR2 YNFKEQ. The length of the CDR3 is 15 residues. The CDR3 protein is CASSQGIGNYNEQFF. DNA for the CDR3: TGTGCCAGCAGCCAAGGGATAGGGAATTACAATGAGCAGTTCTTC.

The CDR3: CSAEGDRVGEQYF. The CDR3 DNA is TGCAGCGCGGAGGGGGACAGGGTTGGCGAGCAGTACTTC. The chain joins TRBV29-1 to TRBJ2-5, with 9 bases identical to TRBD1. Matching the DNA end better, TRBJ2-7 makes the J call doubtful. The CDR3 has 13 amino acids. CDR1 and CDR2 (germline): SQVTM, ANQGSEA.

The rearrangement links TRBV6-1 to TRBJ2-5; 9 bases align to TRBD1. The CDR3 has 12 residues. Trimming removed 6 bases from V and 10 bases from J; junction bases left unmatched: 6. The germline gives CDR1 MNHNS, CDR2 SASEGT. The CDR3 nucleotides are TGTGCCAGCAGGGGGACAGGGTCAATCCAGTACTTC. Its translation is CASRGTGSIQYF.

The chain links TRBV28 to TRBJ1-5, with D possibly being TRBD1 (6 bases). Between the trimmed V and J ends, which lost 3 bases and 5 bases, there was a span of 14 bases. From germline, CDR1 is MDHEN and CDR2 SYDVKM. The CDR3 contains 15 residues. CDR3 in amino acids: CASSFLDSFDQPQHF. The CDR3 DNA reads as TGTGCCAGCAGTTTCTTGGACAGTTTCGATCAGCCCCAGCATTTT.

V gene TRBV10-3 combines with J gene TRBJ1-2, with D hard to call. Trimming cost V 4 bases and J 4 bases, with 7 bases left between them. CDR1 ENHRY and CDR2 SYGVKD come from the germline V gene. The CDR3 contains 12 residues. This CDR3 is CAISGGSYGYTF. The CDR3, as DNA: TGTGCCATCAGTGGAGGAAGCTATGGCTACACCTTC.

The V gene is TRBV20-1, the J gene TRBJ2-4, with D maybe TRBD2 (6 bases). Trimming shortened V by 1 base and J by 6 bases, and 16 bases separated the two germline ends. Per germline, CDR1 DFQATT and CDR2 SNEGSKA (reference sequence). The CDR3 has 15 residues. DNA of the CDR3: TGCAGTGCTAGAGTGTTGAGCGGGTGGGGAAACATTCAGTACTTC. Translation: CSARVLSGWGNIQYF.

The chain's CDR3 is CASSQENRDNYEQYF. Here the CDR3 DNA reads TGCGCCAGCAGCCAGGAAAACAGGGACAACTACGAGCAGTACTTC. The chain uses TRBV4-1 and TRBJ2-7; a weak D match, TRBD1 (6 bases). Trimming stripped 3 bases from V and 3 bases from J, with 15 bases between. The CDR3 has 15 amino acids. From germline, CDR1 is MGHRA and CDR2 YSYEKL.

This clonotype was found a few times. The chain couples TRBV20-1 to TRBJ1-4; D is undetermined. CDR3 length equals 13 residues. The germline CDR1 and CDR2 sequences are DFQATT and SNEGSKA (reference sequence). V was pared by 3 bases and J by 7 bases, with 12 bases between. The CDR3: CSASPPLVEKLFF. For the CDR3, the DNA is TGCAGTGCTAGTCCACCGCTAGTTGAAAAACTGTTTTTT.

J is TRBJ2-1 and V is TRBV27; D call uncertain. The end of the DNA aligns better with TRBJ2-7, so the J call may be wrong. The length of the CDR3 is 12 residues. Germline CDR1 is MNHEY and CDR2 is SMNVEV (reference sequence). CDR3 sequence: CASGYIVGEQYF. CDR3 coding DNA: TGTGCCAGCGGTTATATAGTCGGGGAGCAGTACTTC.

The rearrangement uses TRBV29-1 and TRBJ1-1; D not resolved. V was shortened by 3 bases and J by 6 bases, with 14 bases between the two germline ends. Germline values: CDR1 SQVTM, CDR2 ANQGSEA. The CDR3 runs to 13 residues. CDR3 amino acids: CSVESGKDAEAFF. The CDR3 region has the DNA TGCAGCGTTGAGTCGGGGAAGGACGCTGAAGCTTTCTTT.

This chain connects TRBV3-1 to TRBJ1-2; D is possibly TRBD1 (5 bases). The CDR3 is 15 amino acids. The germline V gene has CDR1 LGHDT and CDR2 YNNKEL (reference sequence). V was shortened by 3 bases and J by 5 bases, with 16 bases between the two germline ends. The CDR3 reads CASSQGGRAIYGYTF. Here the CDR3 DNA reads TGTGCCAGCAGCCAGGGGGGGAGGGCCATATATGGCTACACCTTC.

CDR3 region: CSARILTRVNEQFF. The CDR3 region has the DNA TGCAGTGCTAGAATCCTGACGAGGGTCAATGAGCAGTTCTTC. The rearrangement uses TRBV20-1 and TRBJ2-1; TRBD2 is a possible D gene (5 bases). Germline CDR1 reads DFQATT; CDR2 reads SNEGSKA (reference sequence). The CDR3 covers 14 residues. V gave up 2 bases and J gave up 6 bases, with 14 bases separating them.

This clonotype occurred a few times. The CDR3, as DNA: TGTGCCAGCAGCTTTGGGGGACAGGGGCCTTCTGGGGCCAACGTCCTGACTTTC. Its protein product is CASSFGGQGPSGANVLTF. This sequence joins TRBV7-2 and TRBJ2-6; the match to TRBD1 covers 10 bases. Germline assignment: CDR1 SGHTA and CDR2 FQGNSA. CDR3 length: 18 amino acids. Losses at the gene ends were 3 bases for V and 1 base for J; bases not matched to a gene: 6.